What follows is one T cell receptor beta chain and its context. What it recognizes is unknown. The data were taken from a study of shared clonotypes between healthy human individuals. About the research overall: Each donor's CD4 naive and CD4 memory cells filled three plates apiece, CD8 naive two, and CD8 memory one.

Whole-study results and caveats: Among donors, clonotype sharing was expected to be affected by sequencing depth.

Researchers divided each subset's genomic DNA evenly across several immunoSEQ plates. TCRdb's copy holds only in-frame clones and misses some; the assay was immunoSEQ multiplex PCR. The sample includes 2 million to 3 million clones, approximately 94% of them seen just once. Germline values: CDR1 SGHAT, CDR2 FQDESV (reference sequence). There are 12 residues in the CDR3. The donor cohort consisted entirely of Caucasian adults residing in Nashville, Tennessee. This TCR was sampled from a man aged 18 to 30 in good health. Some clones in this sample may be carry-over from other donors' samples. V is TRBV11-1 and J is TRBJ2-5; the D gene is possibly TRBD1 (6 bases). The J call may be wrong; the DNA end is better matched by TRBJ2-7. Sequencing was performed on naive CD4+ T cells from PBMCs. The subset was: CD45RA+ positively selected. This CDR3 reads CASRTDSYEQYF. The CDR3 DNA sequence: TGTGCCAGCAGAACGGACAGCTACGAGCAGTACTTC.